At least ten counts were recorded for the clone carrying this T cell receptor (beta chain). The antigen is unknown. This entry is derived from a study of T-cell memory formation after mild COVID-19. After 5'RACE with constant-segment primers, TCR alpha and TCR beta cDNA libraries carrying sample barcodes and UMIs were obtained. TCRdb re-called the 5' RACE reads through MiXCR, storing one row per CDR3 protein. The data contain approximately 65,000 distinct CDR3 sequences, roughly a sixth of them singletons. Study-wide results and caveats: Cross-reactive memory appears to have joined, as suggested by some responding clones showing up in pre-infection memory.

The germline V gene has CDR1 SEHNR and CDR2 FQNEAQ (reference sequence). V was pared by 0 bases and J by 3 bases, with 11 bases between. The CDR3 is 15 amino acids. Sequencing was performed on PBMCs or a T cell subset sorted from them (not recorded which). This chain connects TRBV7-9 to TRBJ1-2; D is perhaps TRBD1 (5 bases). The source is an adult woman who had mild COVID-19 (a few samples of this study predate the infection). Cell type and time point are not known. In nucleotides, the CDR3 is TGTGCCAGCAGCTTAGCGGCGACAGAACACTATGGCTACACCTTC. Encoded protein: CASSLAATEHYGYTF.